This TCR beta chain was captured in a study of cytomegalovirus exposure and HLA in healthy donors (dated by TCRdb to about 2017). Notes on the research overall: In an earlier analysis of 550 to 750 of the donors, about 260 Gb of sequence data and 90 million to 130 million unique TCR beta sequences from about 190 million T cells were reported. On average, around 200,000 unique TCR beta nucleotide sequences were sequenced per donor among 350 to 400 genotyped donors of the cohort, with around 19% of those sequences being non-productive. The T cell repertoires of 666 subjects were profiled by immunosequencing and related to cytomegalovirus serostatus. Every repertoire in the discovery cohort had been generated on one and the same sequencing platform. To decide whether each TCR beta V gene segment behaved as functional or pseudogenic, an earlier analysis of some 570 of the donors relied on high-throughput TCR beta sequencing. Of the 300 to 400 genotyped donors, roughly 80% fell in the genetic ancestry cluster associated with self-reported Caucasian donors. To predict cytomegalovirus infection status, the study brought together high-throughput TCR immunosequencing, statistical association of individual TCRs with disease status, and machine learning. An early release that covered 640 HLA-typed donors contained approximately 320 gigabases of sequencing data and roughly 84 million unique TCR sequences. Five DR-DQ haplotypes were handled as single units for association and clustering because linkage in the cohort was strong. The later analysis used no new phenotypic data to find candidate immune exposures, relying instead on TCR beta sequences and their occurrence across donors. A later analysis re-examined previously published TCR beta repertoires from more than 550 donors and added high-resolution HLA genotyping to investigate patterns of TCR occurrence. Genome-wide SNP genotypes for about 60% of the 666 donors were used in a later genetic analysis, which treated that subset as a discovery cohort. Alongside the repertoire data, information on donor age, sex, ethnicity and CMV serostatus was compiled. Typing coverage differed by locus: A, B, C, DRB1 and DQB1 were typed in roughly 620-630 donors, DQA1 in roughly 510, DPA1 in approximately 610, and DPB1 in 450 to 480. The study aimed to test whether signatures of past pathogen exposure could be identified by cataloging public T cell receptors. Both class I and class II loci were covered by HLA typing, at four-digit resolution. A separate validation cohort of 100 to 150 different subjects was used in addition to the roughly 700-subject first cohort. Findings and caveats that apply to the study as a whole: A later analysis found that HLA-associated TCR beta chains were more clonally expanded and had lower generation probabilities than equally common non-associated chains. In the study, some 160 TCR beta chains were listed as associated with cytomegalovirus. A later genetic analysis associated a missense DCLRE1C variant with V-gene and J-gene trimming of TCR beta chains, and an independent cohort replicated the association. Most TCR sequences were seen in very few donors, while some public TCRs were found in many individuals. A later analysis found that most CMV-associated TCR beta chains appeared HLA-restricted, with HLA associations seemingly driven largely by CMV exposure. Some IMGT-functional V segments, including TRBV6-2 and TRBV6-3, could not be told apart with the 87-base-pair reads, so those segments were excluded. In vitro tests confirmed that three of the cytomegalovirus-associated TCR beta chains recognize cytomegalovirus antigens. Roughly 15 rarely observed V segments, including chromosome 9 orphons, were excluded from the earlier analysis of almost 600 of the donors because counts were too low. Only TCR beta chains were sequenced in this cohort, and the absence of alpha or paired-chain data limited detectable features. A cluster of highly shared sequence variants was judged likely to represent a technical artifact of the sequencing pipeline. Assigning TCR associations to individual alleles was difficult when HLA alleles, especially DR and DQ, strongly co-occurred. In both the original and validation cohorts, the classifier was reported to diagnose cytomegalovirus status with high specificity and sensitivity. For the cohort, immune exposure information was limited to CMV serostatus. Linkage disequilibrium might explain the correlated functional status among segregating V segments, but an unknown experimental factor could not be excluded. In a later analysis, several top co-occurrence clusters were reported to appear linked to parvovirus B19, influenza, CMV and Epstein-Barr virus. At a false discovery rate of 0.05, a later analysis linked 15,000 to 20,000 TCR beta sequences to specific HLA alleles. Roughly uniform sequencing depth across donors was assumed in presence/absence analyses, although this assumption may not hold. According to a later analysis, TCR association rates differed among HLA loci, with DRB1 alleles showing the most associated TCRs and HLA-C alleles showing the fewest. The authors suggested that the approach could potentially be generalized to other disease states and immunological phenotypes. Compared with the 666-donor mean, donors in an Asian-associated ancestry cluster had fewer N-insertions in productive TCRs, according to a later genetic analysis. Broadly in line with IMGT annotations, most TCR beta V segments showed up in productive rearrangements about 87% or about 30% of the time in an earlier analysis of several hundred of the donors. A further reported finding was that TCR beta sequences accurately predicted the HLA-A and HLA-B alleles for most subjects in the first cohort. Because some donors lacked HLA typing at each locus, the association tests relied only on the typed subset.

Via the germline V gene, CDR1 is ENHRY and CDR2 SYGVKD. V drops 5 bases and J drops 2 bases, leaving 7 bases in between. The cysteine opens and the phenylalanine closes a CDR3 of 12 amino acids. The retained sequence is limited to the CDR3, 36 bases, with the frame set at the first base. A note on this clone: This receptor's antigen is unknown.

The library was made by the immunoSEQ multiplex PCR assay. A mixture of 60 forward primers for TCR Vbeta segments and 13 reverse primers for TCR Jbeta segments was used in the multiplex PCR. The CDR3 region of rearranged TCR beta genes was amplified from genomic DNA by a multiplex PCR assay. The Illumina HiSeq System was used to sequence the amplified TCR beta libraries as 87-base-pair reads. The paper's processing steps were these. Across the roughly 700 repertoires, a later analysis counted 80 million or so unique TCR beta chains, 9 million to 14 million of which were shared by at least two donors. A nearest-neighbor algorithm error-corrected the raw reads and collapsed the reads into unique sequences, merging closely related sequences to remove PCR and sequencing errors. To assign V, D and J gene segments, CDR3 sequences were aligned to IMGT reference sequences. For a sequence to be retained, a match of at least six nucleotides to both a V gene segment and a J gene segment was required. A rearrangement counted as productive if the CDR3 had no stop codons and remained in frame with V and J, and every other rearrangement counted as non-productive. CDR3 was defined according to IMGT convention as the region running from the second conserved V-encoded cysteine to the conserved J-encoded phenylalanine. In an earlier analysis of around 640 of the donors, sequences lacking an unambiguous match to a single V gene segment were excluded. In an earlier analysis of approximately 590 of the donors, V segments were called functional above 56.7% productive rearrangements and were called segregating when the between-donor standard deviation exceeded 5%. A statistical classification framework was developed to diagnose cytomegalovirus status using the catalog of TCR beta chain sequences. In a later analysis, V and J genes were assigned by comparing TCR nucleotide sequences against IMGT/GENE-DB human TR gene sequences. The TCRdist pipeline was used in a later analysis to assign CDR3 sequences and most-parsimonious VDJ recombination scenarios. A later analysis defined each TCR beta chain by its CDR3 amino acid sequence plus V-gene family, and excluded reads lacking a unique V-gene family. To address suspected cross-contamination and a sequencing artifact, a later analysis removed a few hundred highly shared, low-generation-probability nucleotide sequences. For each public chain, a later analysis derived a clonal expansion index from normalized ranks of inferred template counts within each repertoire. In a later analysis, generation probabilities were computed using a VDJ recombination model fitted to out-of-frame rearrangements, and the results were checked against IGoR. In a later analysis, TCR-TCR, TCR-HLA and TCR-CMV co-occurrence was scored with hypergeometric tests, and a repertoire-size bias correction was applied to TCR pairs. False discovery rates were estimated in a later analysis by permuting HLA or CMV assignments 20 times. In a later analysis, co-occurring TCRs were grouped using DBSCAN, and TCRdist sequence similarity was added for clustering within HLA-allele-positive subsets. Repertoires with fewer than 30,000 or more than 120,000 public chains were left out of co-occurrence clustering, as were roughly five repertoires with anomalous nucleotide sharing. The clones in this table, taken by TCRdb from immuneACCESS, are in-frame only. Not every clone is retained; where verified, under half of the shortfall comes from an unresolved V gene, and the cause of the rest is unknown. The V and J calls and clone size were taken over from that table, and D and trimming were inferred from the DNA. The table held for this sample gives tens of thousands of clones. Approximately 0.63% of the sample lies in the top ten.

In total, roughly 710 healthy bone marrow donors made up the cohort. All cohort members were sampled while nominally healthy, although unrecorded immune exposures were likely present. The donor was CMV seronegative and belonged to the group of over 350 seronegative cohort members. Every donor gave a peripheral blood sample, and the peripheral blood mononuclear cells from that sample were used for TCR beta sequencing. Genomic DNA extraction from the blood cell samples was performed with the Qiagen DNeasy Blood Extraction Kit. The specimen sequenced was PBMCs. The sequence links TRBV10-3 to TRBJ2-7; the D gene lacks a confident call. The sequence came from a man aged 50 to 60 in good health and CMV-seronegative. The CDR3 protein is CAISTTTYEQYF. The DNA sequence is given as TGTGCCATCAGTACTACTACCTACGAGCAGTACTTC.